This T cell receptor (beta chain) was found in a study of blood T cell repertoires in COVID-19. From germline, CDR1 is LNHDA and CDR2 SQIVND (reference sequence). V dropped 5 bases and J dropped 2 bases, with 12 bases sitting between them. The CDR3 runs to 14 residues. TCRdb's copy holds only in-frame clones and misses some; the assay was immunoSEQ multiplex PCR. The data contain approximately 250,000 clones, approximately 90% of them singletons. The chain has TRBV19 and TRBJ2-5; TRBD1 might be the D (6 bases). What was sequenced was PBMCs or T cells enriched from blood (not recorded which). The origin of this receptor is a woman between 35 and 50 years old with acute COVID-19. Here the CDR3 reads CASSRRTEQETQYF. CDR3 nucleotide sequence: TGTGCCAGTAGTCGGCGGACAGAACAAGAGACCCAGTACTTC.